This T cell receptor beta chain is drawn from a study of cytomegalovirus exposure and HLA in healthy donors. The PCR had 60 Vbeta and 13 Jbeta primers. This table comes from immunoSEQ multiplex PCR, and its TCRdb copy is limited to in-frame clones, with some not included. The repertoire holds approximately 67,000 clones, with around 89% as singletons. With 6 bases removed from V and 0 bases from J, the gap between germline ends came to 16 bases. Germline lookup yields CDR1 SGHRS and CDR2 YFSETQ. The CDR3 spans 16 residues. The origin of this receptor is a woman aged 30 to 39 in good health and CMV-seropositive. The V call is TRBV5-1, the J call TRBJ2-1; perhaps TRBD1 as D (6 bases). Sequencing was performed on PBMCs. In DNA, the CDR3 is TGCGCCAGCATCCCGGGACACCCGAGCTCCTACAATGAGCAGTTCTTC. Its protein product is CASIPGHPSSYNEQFF.